A selection of T cell receptor beta chains follows, all from one sample in a study of cytomegalovirus exposure and HLA in healthy donors. TCRdb keeps only in-frame clones here, not all; method: immunoSEQ multiplex PCR. The sample gives 95,000 to 100,000 clones, about 74% of which show up once; 1.5% to 2% is in the top ten. Sequenced: PBMCs. The receptor source for this set is a male donor in good health and CMV-seronegative. The CDR3 runs from the conserved cysteine through the conserved F or W. D genes are given only for firm matches. Not every row has a clone size; where given, it reads once, few, many or a size class.

>15|TRBJ2-5|TRBV28|.|.
TGTGCCAGCAGGTTACCCTCATCTAGTCGTGAGACCCAGTACTTC
CASRLPSSSRETQYF
>14|TRBJ2-7|TRBV11-2|.|.
TGTGCCAGCAGCGCAAACCGACTAGCCTACGAGCAGTACTTC
CASSANRLAYEQYF
>15|TRBJ2-3|TRBV5-1|.|.
TGCGCCAGCAGCTTGGAGCGGGCTAGCACAGATACGCAGTATTTT
CASSLERASTDTQYF
>12|TRBJ2-1|TRBV4-2|.|.
TGTGCCAGCAGCCAGGTTACCGGTGAGCAGTTCTTC
CASSQVTGEQFF
>15|TRBJ2-7|TRBV6-1|.|TRBD1
TGTGCCAGCAACGGTCCGGGACAGGGCTTCGACGAGCAGTACTTC
CASNGPGQGFDEQYF
>13|TRBJ1-5|TRBV2|once|TRBD1
TGTGCCAGCAGTCGACAGGGCGATCAGCCCCAGCATTTT
CASSRQGDQPQHF
>15|TRBJ2-7|TRBV6-1|once|TRBD1
TGTGCCAGCAAGACACAGGGGGAGACTACCTACGAGCAGTACTTC
CASKTQGETTYEQYF
>16|TRBJ1-3|TRBV5-1|.|.
TGCGCCAGCAGCTTGGCCGGTCCCTCCCTTGGAAACACCATATATTTT
CASSLAGPSLGNTIYF
>17|TRBJ1-1|TRBV28|.|TRBD1
TGTGCCAGCAGTTTAAGGGGACAGGGGGCTTCTAACACTGAAGCTTTCTTT
CASSLRGQGASNTEAFF
>15|TRBJ2-5|TRBV28|.|TRBD2
TGTGCCAGCAACCGACTAGCGGGAGGACAAGAGACCCAGTACTTC
CASNRLAGGQETQYF
>14|TRBJ2-2|TRBV11-3|few|.
TGTGCCAGCAGCGTTGTACAGGGTCCCGGGGAGCTGTTTTTT
CASSVVQGPGELFF
>17|TRBJ1-1|TRBV5-1|once|TRBD1
TGCGCCAGCAGCTCGGGACAGGGGGCACTCGGCAACACTGAAGCTTTCTTT
CASSSGQGALGNTEAFF
>11|TRBJ2-7|TRBV20-1|.|.
TGCAGTGCTGAAGCGGGTTACGAGCAGTACTTC
CSAEAGYEQYF
>16|TRBJ2-3|TRBV7-2|.|TRBD2
TGTGCCAGCAGCTTAGAGACTAGCCCTAGCACAGATACGCAGTATTTT
CASSLETSPSTDTQYF
>15|TRBJ2-3|TRBV14|.|.
TGTGCCAGCAGCCAAACGGGATTCACGACAGATACGCAGTATTTT
CASSQTGFTTDTQYF
>14|TRBJ2-1|TRBV27|.|.
TGTGCCAGCAGGGACTTAGGCACCTACAATGAGCAGTTCTTC
CASRDLGTYNEQFF
>12|TRBJ2-1|TRBV5-4|.|.
TGTGCCAGCAGCTTGGAGTCTGGCCAGCAGTTCTTC
CASSLESGQQFF
>23|TRBJ2-2|TRBV23-1|.|.
TGCGCCAGCAGTCAATCGCGGGGCCGACATGAGGGGAAAGCGGCCCTGAAGGGCGGGGAGCTGTTTTTT
CASSQSRGRHEGKAALKGGELFF
>17|TRBJ2-1|TRBV10-3|once|TRBD2
TGTGCCATCCGGGGGGGATTAGCGGGAGGTTTAGACAATGAGCAGTTCTTC
CAIRGGLAGGLDNEQFF
>16|TRBJ2-2|TRBV5-1|.|.
TGCGCCAGCAGCTTGGCAGGGGTGAGGAACACCGGGGAGCTGTTTTTT
CASSLAGVRNTGELFF
>13|TRBJ2-5|TRBV25-1|once|.
TGTGCCAGCAGTCAGGCGAACCAAGAGACCCAGTACTTC
CASSQANQETQYF
>15|TRBJ2-3|TRBV9|.|TRBD2
TGTGCCAGCAGCGGGACTAGCGGAACCACAGATACGCAGTATTTT
CASSGTSGTTDTQYF
>13|TRBJ1-2|TRBV5-8|.|.
TGTGCCAGCAGATATGAAGCGGGCTATGGCTACACCTTC
CASRYEAGYGYTF
>16|TRBJ1-2|TRBV7-3|.|TRBD1
TGTGCCAGCAGCCCAGGACAGGGATCAAGAACACATGGCTACACCTTC
CASSPGQGSRTHGYTF
>14|TRBJ2-1|TRBV5-1|.|.
TGCGCCAGCAGCTCGGACAATAGGGCCCCCGGGCAGTTCTTC
CASSSDNRAPGQFF
>12|TRBJ2-7|TRBV27|.|.
TGTGCCAGCAGTTCTCAACGGTACGAGCAGTACTTC
CASSSQRYEQYF
>14|TRBJ2-7|TRBV5-1|.|.
TGCGCCAGCGCTCTGGCGGTCGGGGGCTACGAGCAGTACTTC
CASALAVGGYEQYF
>16|TRBJ2-1|TRBV25-1|.|TRBD2
TGTGCCAGCAGTTCGGGAACGGGACTAGCGGGAGATGAGCAGTTCTTC
CASSSGTGLAGDEQFF
>16|TRBJ1-3|TRBV23-1|.|.
TGCGCCAGCAGTCAAGCCCTAGGGGCCTCTGGAAACACCATATATTTT
CASSQALGASGNTIYF
>16|TRBJ2-2|TRBV7-9|.|TRBD1
TGTGCCAGCAGCTTTGACAGGGGGTGGAGCACCGGGGAGCTGTTTTTT
CASSFDRGWSTGELFF
>14|TRBJ2-1|TRBV4-2|few|TRBD2
TGTGCCAGCAGCCCCACTAGCGGGAACAATGAGCAGTTCTTC
CASSPTSGNNEQFF
>14|TRBJ2-5|TRBV6-5|.|.
TGTGCCAGCAGTTACGGGGCCACCCAAGAGACCCAGTACTTC
CASSYGATQETQYF
>14|TRBJ2-7|TRBV30|.|TRBD1
TGTGCCTGGAGTGTCGGAACAGGGGGTTTGGAGCAGTACTTC
CAWSVGTGGLEQYF
>15|TRBJ2-7|TRBV28|.|TRBD2
TGTGCCAGCAGTTTTCTGGCGGGAGGATTGTACGAGCAGTACTTC
CASSFLAGGLYEQYF
>13|TRBJ2-6|TRBV29-1|once|.
TGCAGCGTTGTCGACAGTTTGAAGGACGTCCTGACTTTC
CSVVDSLKDVLTF
>15|TRBJ2-1|TRBV25-1|once|.
TGTGCCAGCAGTGAATCCCGTCTACCCTACAATGAGCAGTTCTTC
CASSESRLPYNEQFF
>14|TRBJ2-7|TRBV5-8|few|.
TGTGCCAGCAGCACGGATCAGGGATTCTACGAGCAGTACTTC
CASSTDQGFYEQYF
>14|TRBJ2-1|TRBV19|few|TRBD2
TGTGCCAGTTTAAGACTAGCGGGGGACAATGAGCAGTTCTTC
CASLRLAGDNEQFF
>13|TRBJ1-5|TRBV30|.|TRBD1
TGTGCCTGGCGGGGACAGGGGGAGCAGCCCCAGCATTTT
CAWRGQGEQPQHF
>13|TRBJ1-3|TRBV6-5|.|.
TGTGCCAGCAGTCGGTACAGGGGAAACACCATATATTTT
CASSRYRGNTIYF
>15|TRBJ2-7|TRBV28|.|.
TGTGCCAGCAGTCCCCGTCACGGTGGAGTCTACGAGCAGTACTTC
CASSPRHGGVYEQYF
>17|TRBJ2-2|TRBV2|once|.
TGTGCCAGCAGTGAAAGTTGGGGGCAGCCAAACACCGGGGAGCTGTTTTTT
CASSESWGQPNTGELFF
>13|TRBJ2-7|TRBV6-5|.|.
TGTGCCAGCTGGAGGGACGGGTCCTACGAGCAGTACTTC
CASWRDGSYEQYF
>12|TRBJ1-1|TRBV30|.|.
TGTGCCTGGAGTGTCGGGAACACTGAAGCTTTCTTT
CAWSVGNTEAFF
>15|TRBJ2-7|TRBV5-1|.|.
TGCGCCAGCAGCTTGGATGGGACATCTGGCTACGAGCAGTACTTC
CASSLDGTSGYEQYF
>15|TRBJ1-1|TRBV5-1|few|.
TGCGCCAGCAGCTTGGGTAAAGAGTTGAACACTGAAGCTTTCTTT
CASSLGKELNTEAFF
>14|TRBJ2-7|TRBV30|.|.
TGTGCCTGGAGTTTTTGGCAAAGATCCTACGAGCAGTACTTC
CAWSFWQRSYEQYF
>15|TRBJ2-7|TRBV6-1|.|.
TGTGCCAGCAGTAGACAGGACGCTCAGTGGTCCGAGCAGTACTTC
CASSRQDAQWSEQYF
>14|TRBJ1-5|TRBV7-2|few|TRBD1
TGTGCCAGCAGCCCGGGGACAGGGAATCAGCCCCAGCATTTT
CASSPGTGNQPQHF
>15|TRBJ1-1|TRBV19|.|.
TGTGCCAGTAGTGGGCAGGGATCGGTGAACACTGAAGCTTTCTTT
CASSGQGSVNTEAFF
>15|TRBJ2-5|TRBV5-1|.|TRBD1
TGCGCCAGCAGTTCCGGGACAGGGACCCAAGAGACCCAGTACTTC
CASSSGTGTQETQYF
>13|TRBJ1-4|TRBV28|.|TRBD1
TGTGCCAGCCAGGACAGGGGGCGGGAAAAACTGTTTTTT
CASQDRGREKLFF
>14|TRBJ2-7|TRBV5-1|once|TRBD1
TGCGCCAGCAGGCGGACAGGCAGCTCCTACGAGCAGTACTTC
CASRRTGSSYEQYF
>14|TRBJ2-1|TRBV7-9|few|TRBD2
TGTGCCAGCAGCCCCGGGACTAGTGGCGATGAGCAGTTCTTC
CASSPGTSGDEQFF